This T cell receptor (beta chain) was sequenced in a study of blood T cell repertoires in COVID-19. Study details: The United States, Italy and Spain provided the acute and convalescent COVID-19 samples. Sources were T cells, B-cell-depleted T cells, or PBMCs; the material itself was cDNA or gDNA.

This CDR3 region has 13 residues. CDR1 and CDR2 from the germline V gene are SGHTA and FQGNSA. The J segment lost 2 bases and the V segment lost 3 bases, leaving 1 base of the junction unmatched. Participant age was roughly 18 to 95 years, and participants resided in fewer than 25 US areas. Sequencing used immunoSEQ multiplex PCR; TCRdb keeps in-frame clones, though not all of them. Here the sample spans fewer than 500,000 clones, 80% to 90% being singletons. This sequence was found in a man younger than 45 who had recovered from COVID-19. V is TRBV7-2 and J is TRBJ2-7; 7 bases line up with TRBD1. The sequencing sample was made of PBMCs or T cells enriched from blood (not recorded which). CDR3: CASSFQGAYEQYF. The CDR3 DNA is TGTGCCAGCAGCTTTCAGGGGGCCTACGAGCAGTACTTC. Using reference TRBV7-2 and TRBJ2-7 for the parts outside the CDR3, the full variable domain is GAGVSQSPSNKVTEKGKDVELRCDPISGHTALYWYRQSLGQGLEFLIYFQGNSAPDKSGLPSDRFSAERTGGSVSTLTIQRTQQEDSAVYLCASSFQGAYEQYFGPGTRLTVT.